Listed here are 23 T cell receptor beta chains from one sample, sequenced in a study of preoperative IRX-2 immunotherapy in early breast cancer. The treatment is: preoperative locoregional IRX-2 cytokine immunotherapy. TCRdb keeps only in-frame clones here, not all; method: immunoSEQ multiplex PCR. The sample carries 95,000 to 100,000 clones, roughly 89% recorded once. The starting material was tumor tissue, obtained after IRX-2 immunotherapy. Receptors were obtained from a human donor with breast cancer.

The rearrangement links TRBV5-1 to TRBJ2-1; either TRBD1 or TRBD2 may fit D (5 bases each). CDR1 is SGHRS and CDR2 is YFSETQ in the germline V gene. CDR3 size: 14 residues. V lost 3 bases to trimming and J lost 5 bases, with 12 bases between them. The CDR3 region has the DNA TGCGCCAGCAGCTCCCTGGGACCTAACAATGAGCAGTTCTTC. Translating gives CASSSLGPNNEQFF. Complete variable domain (other parts from reference TRBV5-1 and TRBJ2-1): KAGVTQTPRYLIKTRGQQVTLSCSPISGHRSVSWYQQTPGQGLQFLFEYFSETQRNKGNFPGRFSGRQFSNSRSEMNVSTLELGDSALYLCASSSLGPNNEQFFGPGTRLTVL.

This clone came up once. The chain links TRBV5-1 to TRBJ2-5; a weak D match, TRBD1 (5 bases). The germline gives CDR1 SGHRS, CDR2 YFSETQ. The CDR3 contains 15 residues. Trimming stripped 0 bases from V and 5 bases from J, with 14 bases between. The CDR3 spells CASSLAGSKGETQYF. The CDR3 nucleotides read TGCGCCAGCAGCTTGGCAGGGTCCAAGGGGGAGACCCAGTACTTC.

This chain uses TRBV28 with TRBJ2-3; possibly TRBD1 for D (5 bases). CDR3 length: 15 amino acids. Germline lookup yields CDR1 MDHEN and CDR2 SYDVKM. Trimming shortened V by 3 bases and J by 5 bases, and 15 bases separated the two germline ends. The CDR3: CASSFGRQYKDTQYF. CDR3 nucleotides: TGTGCCAGCAGTTTTGGAAGACAGTACAAAGATACGCAGTATTTT.

V usage is TRBV19 and J usage is TRBJ1-2; D is unclear. CDR1 and CDR2 (germline): LNHDA, SQIVND (reference sequence). The CDR3 extends over 17 amino acids. V was clipped by 4 bases and J by 3 bases, with 21 bases between them. CDR3 in DNA: TGTGCCAGTAGTAAACGCCAGGAGGCTTTTTTAGACTATGGCTACACCTTC. The encoded protein is CASSKRQEAFLDYGYTF.

This chain uses TRBV1 with TRBJ1-5; no check of the table's D call, TRBD1, against the DNA was made. TRBV1 is assigned pseudogene status. The CDR3 sequence is 15 residues long. The CDR3, as DNA: TGCGCCAGCAGCCAAATTTTCTCAGGGCAAGAGCCCCAGCATTTT. Translated, it gives CASSQIFSGQEPQHF.

The V call is TRBV5-1, the J call TRBJ2-1, with 11 bases fitting TRBD1. Germline trimming cut 4 bases from V and 4 bases from J; bases unmatched to any gene: 4. The length of the CDR3 is 15 residues. CDR1 is SGHRS and CDR2 is YFSETQ in the germline V gene. Here the CDR3 reads CASSADRGPYNEQFF. Here the CDR3 DNA reads TGCGCCAGCAGCGCGGACAGGGGGCCTTACAATGAGCAGTTCTTC.

The chain couples TRBV6-8 to TRBJ2-1, with 7 bases fitting TRBD1. The CDR3 is 16 residues long. With 0 bases clipped from V and 4 bases from J, the junction kept 6 bases outside the gene matches. Per the germline V gene, CDR1 is MNHGY and CDR2 is SAAAGT. CDR3 loop: CASSYSEDRTYNEQFF. CDR3 DNA: TGTGCCAGCAGTTACTCCGAGGACAGGACATACAATGAGCAGTTCTTC.

The V gene is TRBV7-7, the J gene TRBJ1-1; TRBD1 aligns across 8 bases. CDR1 and CDR2 from the germline V gene are SSHAT and FNYEAQ (reference sequence). The CDR3 is 15 residues long. V lost 1 base to trimming and J lost 5 bases; unmatched junction nucleotides: 6. In DNA form, the CDR3 reads TGTGCCAGCAGCTTAGTAGGCAGGGGGCCGACTGAAGCTTTCTTT. Translation gives CASSLVGRGPTEAFF.

The chain recombines TRBV18 with TRBJ1-2; D ambiguous. The CDR3 is 13 residues long. Trimming took off 2 bases at V and 5 bases at J, with 9 bases between the two ends. The V gene's germline CDR1 is KGHSH and CDR2 LQKENI. As DNA, the CDR3 is TGTGCCAGCTCACCAGGGATCGAATATGGCTACACCTTC. Translation: CASSPGIEYGYTF.

The chain uses TRBV5-1 and TRBJ1-1; no clear D. The length of the CDR3 is 15 residues. Trimming cost V 5 bases and J 7 bases, with 21 bases left between them. Germline CDR1 is SGHRS and CDR2 is YFSETQ. The CDR3 loop is CASRAPDPRNVEAFF. The DNA for the CDR3 is TGCGCCAGCAGGGCCCCAGATCCCAGAAATGTTGAAGCTTTCTTT.

The chain uses TRBV19 and TRBJ2-6; D gene uncertain. V was trimmed by 4 bases and J by 1 base, leaving 8 bases between them. The CDR3 consists of 15 residues. Germline V lookup: CDR1 LNHDA, CDR2 SQIVND (reference sequence). CDR3 in amino acids: CASSTWGSGANVLTF. The DNA for the CDR3 is TGTGCCAGTAGTACCTGGGGTTCTGGGGCCAACGTCCTGACTTTC.

The rearrangement uses TRBV19 and TRBJ1-4, with a possible D match to TRBD1 (6 bases). CDR1 and CDR2 from the germline V gene are LNHDA and SQIVND (reference sequence). Trimming left V 7 bases short and J 14 bases short, with 20 bases between. This CDR3 comprises 13 residues. CDR3 in amino acids: CASTPRGLDRLFF. The CDR3 DNA sequence: TGTGCCAGTACGCCGAGGGGGTTAGACAGGCTGTTTTTT.

This clone was observed a few times. The V and J genes are TRBV6-8 and TRBJ2-7, with 7 bases that match TRBD2. V shed 2 bases and J 1 base; nucleotides not matched to a gene: 2. This CDR3 has 14 amino acids. Per the germline V gene, CDR1 is MNHGY and CDR2 is SAAAGT. The chain's CDR3 is CASSYPGRSYEQYF. CDR3 DNA: TGTGCCAGCAGTTACCCCGGGAGGTCCTACGAGCAGTACTTC.

This clone was recorded once. V is TRBV5-1 and J is TRBJ2-7; 12 bases match TRBD1. Germline trimming cut 4 bases from V and 4 bases from J; bases unmatched to any gene: 6. The CDR3 length is 15 residues. Germline assignment: CDR1 SGHRS and CDR2 YFSETQ. The CDR3 here is CASSVGTGGFYEQYF. The CDR3 DNA reads TGCGCCAGCAGCGTAGGGACAGGGGGCTTTTACGAGCAGTACTTC.

The J gene is TRBJ1-1, the V gene TRBV5-1; D might be TRBD1 (5 bases). Germline V gene sequence: CDR1 SGHRS, CDR2 YFSETQ. Trimming shortened V by 1 base and J by 5 bases, and 15 bases separated the two germline ends. The length of the CDR3 is 15 residues. The CDR3 DNA is TGCGCCAGCAGCTTGACGGGTGCAGGGCGGACTGAAGCTTTCTTT. This translates into CASSLTGAGRTEAFF.

This chain connects TRBV28 to TRBJ1-5; D possibly corresponds to TRBD1 (6 bases). The CDR3 length is 15 residues. Trimming took 8 bases from V and 3 from J, leaving 17 bases between them. The V gene's germline CDR1 is MDHEN and CDR2 SYDVKM. The CDR3: CASHLYGGVNQPQHF. In DNA form, the CDR3 reads TGTGCCAGCCACTTATACGGGGGCGTCAATCAGCCCCAGCATTTT.

The CDR3 nucleotides are TGTGCCAGCAGCCTAGCGGGAGGGCCATGGGAGACCCAGTACTTC. As protein: CASSLAGGPWETQYF. J is TRBJ2-5 and V is TRBV6-4, with 12 positions matching TRBD2. CDR1 and CDR2 from the germline V gene are MRHNA and SNTAGT. After removal of 6 bases from V and 5 bases from J, the junction contained 7 bases not matched to a gene. The CDR3 has 15 amino acids.

The gene calls are TRBV19 and TRBJ1-2; no reliable D call. The CDR3 sequence is 14 residues long. V gave up 7 bases and J gave up 0 bases, with 12 bases separating them. Germline V gives CDR1 LNHDA, CDR2 SQIVND (reference sequence). The CDR3 reads CASTVGPANYGYTF. The CDR3, as DNA: TGTGCCAGTACCGTTGGACCAGCTAACTATGGCTACACCTTC.

The rearrangement joins TRBV19 to TRBJ2-1, with 9 bases matching TRBD2. Germline loops: CDR1 LNHDA, CDR2 SQIVND (reference sequence). J gave up 2 bases and V 5 bases, and 10 bases lay outside the gene matches. This CDR3 spans 17 amino acids. The CDR3 protein is CASSPHIASGTYNEQFF. The CDR3 coding sequence is TGTGCCAGTAGTCCTCATATCGCTAGCGGGACCTACAATGAGCAGTTCTTC. Filled out from reference TRBV19 and TRBJ2-1, the complete variable domain reads DGGITQSPKYLFRKEGQNVTLSCEQNLNHDAMYWYRQDPGQGLRLIYYSQIVNDFQKGDIAEGYSVSREKKESFPLTVTSAQKNPTAFYLCASSPHIASGTYNEQFFGPGTRLTVL.

This clone appeared a few times. The chain uses TRBV6-8 and TRBJ1-5; maybe TRBD1 (5 bases). The CDR3 has 13 residues. Trimming took off 7 bases at V and 1 base at J, with 8 bases between the two ends. The germline V gene has CDR1 MNHGY and CDR2 SAAAGT. This CDR3 is CASNRDSNQPQHF. The CDR3 DNA sequence: TGTGCCAGCAACCGGGACAGCAATCAGCCCCAGCATTTT.

The J gene is TRBJ2-5, the V gene TRBV7-6, with 8 bases identical to TRBD1. The V gene's germline CDR1 is SGHVS and CDR2 FNYEAQ. Trimming at V came to 5 bases and at J to 3 bases, leaving 8 bases not matched to a gene. This CDR3 comprises 15 residues. CDR3 bases: TGTGCCAGCAGCCCTCGAGGGGGACAGGAAGAGACCCAGTACTTC. Residues: CASSPRGGQEETQYF.

As to this clone: At one of its ends the junction is not consistent with the germline gene, which may arise from a read error. The chain carries TRBV6-1 and TRBJ2-3; D is unclear. Germline V gene lookup returns CDR1 MNHNS and CDR2 SASEGT. The CDR3 extends over 12 amino acids. The CDR3 nucleotides read TGTGCCATCAGTGAAGGTCAGGAAGCGCAGTATTTT. Translating it yields CAISEGQEAQYF.

The V gene is TRBV7-7, the J gene TRBJ1-4, with a possible D match to TRBD1 (5 bases). V was shortened by 3 bases and J by 7 bases, with 15 bases between the two germline ends. CDR1 and CDR2 from the germline V gene are SSHAT and FNYEAQ (reference sequence). The CDR3 has 15 residues. CDR3 nucleotide sequence: TGTGCCAGCAGCTTGAGCCCGAGCGGGGGTGAAAAACTGTTTTTT. Protein: CASSLSPSGGEKLFF.